These 15 T cell receptor beta chains came from one sample sequenced in a study of cytomegalovirus exposure and HLA in healthy donors. 60 Vbeta and 13 Jbeta primers were used in PCR. Method: immunoSEQ multiplex PCR; TCRdb's copy keeps in-frame clones and lacks some. The sample contains under 200,000 clones, 75% to 90% of which appear only once. Sequencing was carried out using PBMCs. The receptors stem from a woman younger than 30 in good health and CMV-seronegative.

The chain combines TRBV7-9 with TRBJ1-1; D remains ambiguous. This CDR3 is built from 14 residues. Trimming removed 5 bases at V and 5 bases at J, with 15 bases between. Germline V gene lookup returns CDR1 SEHNR and CDR2 FQNEAQ (reference sequence). The CDR3 reads CASSVPAGRTEAFF. CDR3 bases: TGTGCCAGCAGCGTCCCCGCAGGTAGGACTGAAGCTTTCTTT.

This chain links TRBV9 with TRBJ2-1; 10 nucleotides line up with TRBD1. V shed 2 bases, J shed 3 bases, and the junction held 2 bases outside the gene matches. The CDR3 is 15 residues long. CDR1 SGDLS and CDR2 YYNGEE come from the germline V gene. This CDR3 is CASSVGQGYYNEQFF. CDR3 in DNA: TGTGCCAGCAGCGTGGGACAGGGGTACTACAATGAGCAGTTCTTC.

Only a few counts were recorded for this clone. The chain carries TRBV6-6 and TRBJ2-1; 7 bases line up with TRBD2. CDR3 length: 16 residues. Germline lookup yields CDR1 MNHNY and CDR2 SVGAGI (reference sequence). After removal of 6 bases from V and 2 bases from J, the junction contained 10 bases not matched to a gene. CDR3 region: CASSPRGGSPYNEQFF. CDR3 in DNA: TGTGCCAGCAGCCCAAGGGGAGGGAGTCCCTACAATGAGCAGTTCTTC.

The DNA for the CDR3 is TGTGCCAGCAGCTTGAGGGGGACGGATAACAATCAGCCCCAGCATTTT. Encoded protein: CASSLRGTDNNQPQHF. The J gene is TRBJ1-5, the V gene TRBV7-2, with a weak D call TRBD1 (6 bases). V was trimmed by 3 bases and J by 3 bases, leaving 15 bases between them. This CDR3 comprises 16 residues. Per the germline V gene, CDR1 is SGHTA and CDR2 is FQGNSA.

A few counts support this clone. The chain couples TRBV7-9 to TRBJ2-1; D is perhaps TRBD2 (6 bases). The CDR3 contains 15 residues. Trimming left V 1 base short and J 5 bases short, with 12 bases between. Germline loops: CDR1 SEHNR, CDR2 FQNEAQ (reference sequence). Here the CDR3 DNA reads TGTGCCAGCAGCTTAGTTATCGGGAGCGACAATGAGCAGTTCTTC. Translation: CASSLVIGSDNEQFF.

The chain employs TRBV19 and TRBJ1-2; TRBD1 matches 8 bases. The CDR3 is 14 residues long. Germline lookup yields CDR1 LNHDA and CDR2 SQIVND (reference sequence). With V trimmed by 4 bases and J by 4 bases, 5 bases remained unmatched. CDR3 loop: CASSTQGAGYGYTF. For the CDR3, the DNA is TGTGCCAGTAGTACCCAGGGGGCAGGCTATGGCTACACCTTC.

The rearrangement links TRBV7-8 to TRBJ1-5; 10 positions match TRBD1. CDR3 length: 15 residues. The ends lost 5 bases at V and 7 bases at J; junction bases unmatched: 8. From germline, CDR1 is SGHVS and CDR2 FQNEAQ. CDR3 in DNA: TGTGCCAGCAGCGCCGGGACAGGGGTGGACCAGCCCCAGCATTTT. Amino acids: CASSAGTGVDQPQHF.

The CDR3 DNA is TGTGCCAGCAGTGTATACGGGACTCGCACTGAAGCTTTCTTT. Translating it yields CASSVYGTRTEAFF. V usage is TRBV6-5 and J usage is TRBJ1-1, with D perhaps matching TRBD1 (5 bases). Germline loops: CDR1 MNHEY, CDR2 SVGAGI. V was cut by 5 bases and J by 4 bases, with 14 bases left in between. The CDR3 totals 14 residues.

Details on this clone: At one of its ends the junction is not consistent with the germline gene, which may arise from a read error. V and J are TRBV2 and TRBJ1-4, with a possible D match to TRBD1 (5 bases). This CDR3 is 10 amino acids long. CDR1 and CDR2 (germline): SNHLY, FYNNEI. This CDR3 reads CASMGGRNVF. The CDR3 DNA reads as TGTGCCAGCATGGGGGGACGGAACGTTTTT.

The chain recombines TRBV28 with TRBJ1-2; maybe TRBD1 (5 bases). V was pared by 7 bases and J by 8 bases, with 17 bases between. This CDR3 is 13 amino acids long. Germline lookup yields CDR1 MDHEN and CDR2 SYDVKM. DNA of the CDR3: TGTGCCAGCACTCTCGCAGGGTACGGAGGCTACACCTTC. Translation gives CASTLAGYGGYTF.

This chain connects TRBV30 to TRBJ2-1, with TRBD2 identical over 8 bases. Trimming cost V 5 bases and J 0 bases; bases outside gene matches: 3. Germline V CDR1 and CDR2: GTSNPN, SVGIG (reference sequence). This CDR3 contains 14 residues. CDR3 region: CAWVAGSSYNEQFF. The CDR3, as DNA: TGTGCCTGGGTAGCGGGGAGCTCCTACAATGAGCAGTTCTTC. Full variable domain (rest looked up from reference TRBV30 and TRBJ2-1): SQTIHQWPATLVQPVGSPLSLECTVEGTSNPNLYWYRQAAGRGLQLLFYSVGIGQISSEVPQNLSASRPQDRQFILSSKKLLLSDSGFYLCAWVAGSSYNEQFFGPGTRLTVL.

J is TRBJ2-5 and V is TRBV7-6, with TRBD1 matching over 9 bases. Trimming removed 5 bases from V and 11 bases from J; junction bases left unmatched: 15. Germline lookup yields CDR1 SGHVS and CDR2 FNYEAQ. The CDR3 sequence is 15 residues long. The CDR3 bases are TGTGCCAGCAGCCCCGGCCTGAACAGGGGGCTTGAGCAGTACTTC. Amino acids: CASSPGLNRGLEQYF.

The chain links TRBV18 to TRBJ1-1, with TRBD1 matching over 7 bases. V lost 5 bases and J lost 2; bases outside the gene matches: 5. Germline V CDR1 and CDR2: KGHSH, LQKENI. The CDR3 is made up of 14 amino acids. The CDR3 region is CASSTTGANTEAFF. The CDR3 DNA sequence: TGTGCCAGCTCAACTACAGGGGCAAACACTGAAGCTTTCTTT.

V is TRBV27 and J is TRBJ2-2; 9 bases agree with TRBD1. CDR3 length equals 14 residues. CDR1 is MNHEY and CDR2 is SMNVEV in the germline V gene (reference sequence). The trim removed 6 bases at V and 7 bases at J, leaving 6 bases unmatched. The CDR3 reads CASSRTGVVGELFF. The CDR3 DNA is TGTGCCAGCAGCCGGACAGGGGTGGTCGGGGAGCTGTTTTTT.

The gene calls are TRBV28 and TRBJ1-4, with D uncertain. Germline CDR1 reads MDHEN; CDR2 reads SYDVKM. The CDR3 contains 15 residues. With 3 bases removed from V and 8 bases from J, the gap between germline ends came to 16 bases. The DNA of the CDR3 is TGTGCCAGCAGTTTTATATCCTCATCGGGGGAAAAACTGTTTTTT. Amino acids: CASSFISSSGEKLFF.